The T cell receptor beta chain described here comes from a study of shared clonotypes between healthy human individuals. Study findings and constraints: In having few donors, the study represented limited genetic and exposure-history diversity. Non-shared clonotypes showed lower generation probabilities than clonotypes common to all four donors.

This CDR3 is 14 amino acids long. Trimming at V came to 4 bases and at J to 5 bases, leaving 2 bases not matched to a gene. Germline V gene sequence: CDR1 SGHVS, CDR2 FQNEAQ. The data were produced by immunoSEQ multiplex PCR, yet TCRdb's version contains in-frame clones alone and is incomplete. Of around 600,000 clones detected, roughly 95% appear once; the ten largest clones hold about 0.11%. Naive CD8 cells were CD45RO-negative, positively selected for CCR7, excluding terminally differentiated effector memory CD45RA+ cells. In this sample, this clone turned up a few times. Its antigen is unknown. The sequence derives from a young woman in good health. Input material: naive CD8+ T cells sorted from blood. The chain combines TRBV7-8 with TRBJ1-5; 10 bases align to TRBD1. Here the CDR3 DNA reads TGTGCCAGCAGCTCGGGACAGGGGTATCAGCCCCAGCATTTT. This translates into CASSSGQGYQPQHF.